This T cell receptor beta chain originates from a study of T cell responses to AZD1222 COVID-19 vaccine. A word on this clone: Its cognate antigen is unknown.

The repertoire was sequenced with immunoSEQ multiplex PCR; TCRdb's copy has only in-frame clones and lacks some. The sample comprises about 140,000 clones, 92% of which are singletons, and around 3% rests with the top ten. Whole-study results and caveats: AZD1222 recipients seropositive at baseline numbered only 5 to 7.

Material: peripheral blood, obtained on day 0 of AZD1222 vaccination. The sequence was obtained from an adult in good health.

CDR3 nucleotides: TGCGCCAGCAGCCAAGACCGCCAGGGGGCCTACAATGAGCAGTTCTTC. It specifies CASSQDRQGAYNEQFF. The chain links TRBV4-3 to TRBJ2-1; 7 bases agree with TRBD1. The CDR3 has 16 residues. Germline V gene lookup returns CDR1 LGHNA and CDR2 YSLEER. After removal of 0 bases from V and 2 bases from J, the junction contained 4 bases not matched to a gene.